These T cell receptor beta chains were read from a single sample in a study of cytomegalovirus exposure and HLA in healthy donors. Here immunoSEQ multiplex PCR was the method, and the copy in TCRdb shows in-frame clones only, minus some. The sample has 75,000 to 95,000 clones, roughly 69% seen once. The sample comprised PBMCs. The receptors were sampled from a man in his forties or fifties in good health and CMV-seronegative. The CDR3 runs from the conserved cysteine through the conserved F or W. D genes are given only for firm matches. Clone size appears in some rows only: once, few, many, or a class for an expanded clone.

few	TRBJ2-1	TRBV5-6	TRBD2	TGTGCCAGCAGCGTAGCGGGAGTGAGCGCCTACAATGAGCAGTTCTTC	CASSVAGVSAYNEQFF
-	TRBJ2-5	TRBV18	TRBD2	TGTGCCAGCGCAGCCGGGACTAGCGGGAGTGGGCAAGAGACCCAGTACTTC	CASAAGTSGSGQETQYF
-	TRBJ2-3	TRBV2	TRBD2	TGTGCCAGCAGTGATGGGCTAGCGGGAGTAGATACGCAGTATTTT	CASSDGLAGVDTQYF
-	TRBJ1-4	TRBV7-2	TRBD1	TGTGCCAGCAGCTCATTGAGGGACAGGAATGAAAAACTGTTTTTT	CASSSLRDRNEKLFF
-	TRBJ1-4	TRBV7-9	TRBD1	TGTGCCAGCAGCCAGGGACAGGGGGCGGGTGAAAAACTGTTTTTT	CASSQGQGAGEKLFF
-	TRBJ2-1	TRBV2	TRBD1	TGTGCCAGCACCGCCCCGGGACAGGGTAAATTGGGTACGGCGGAGCAGTTCTTC	CASTAPGQGKLGTAEQFF
-	TRBJ1-5	TRBV5-1	TRBD1	TGCGCCAGCAGCTTGGGGGACAGTAGCAATCAGCCCCAGCATTTT	CASSLGDSSNQPQHF
few	TRBJ2-7	TRBV5-1	-	TGCGCCAGCAGCCAATTCCAGGGCCTCTACGAGCAGTACTTC	CASSQFQGLYEQYF
-	TRBJ1-4	TRBV10-3	-	TGTGCCATCAGTGAGTCGACTGGCAGGGAATGGGAAAAACTGTTTTTT	CAISESTGREWEKLFF
few	TRBJ2-1	TRBV10-3	TRBD2	TGTGCCACGACTAGCGGGAGGGCCATGGAGCAGTTCTTC	CATTSGRAMEQFF
once	TRBJ1-5	TRBV18	TRBD1	TGTGCCAGCTCACCGCTAGGGGGCGATCAGCCCCAGCATTTT	CASSPLGGDQPQHF
-	TRBJ2-5	TRBV6-1	TRBD1	TGTGCCAGCAGGGAATGGACAGGGGGCCGGGAGACCCAGTACTTC	CASREWTGGRETQYF
few	TRBJ1-4	TRBV11-1	TRBD1	TGTGCCAGCAGCTTGTACCGGGACAGCGAAAAACTGTTTTTT	CASSLYRDSEKLFF
once	TRBJ1-1	TRBV5-4	-	TGTGCCAGCAGCTCTGACGGAGGTGGGACTGAAGCTTTCTTT	CASSSDGGGTEAFF
once	TRBJ1-1	TRBV11-3	TRBD1	TGTGCCAGCAGCTCCTCTGACAGGGTGGCTTTCTTT	CASSSSDRVAFF
-	TRBJ1-4	TRBV15	-	TGTGCCACCAGCAGAGATGCAGGGGATGAAAAACTGTTTTTT	CATSRDAGDEKLFF
-	TRBJ2-3	TRBV4-1	TRBD1	TGCGCCAGCAGCCTGACAGGGCGCGGCGACACAGATACGCAGTATTTT	CASSLTGRGDTDTQYF
few	TRBJ2-1	TRBV5-1	TRBD2	TGCGCCAGCAGCCAACTAGCGGCCTCCTACAATGAGCAGTTCTTC	CASSQLAASYNEQFF
-	TRBJ2-2	TRBV15	-	TGTGCCACCAGCAGATCCCGGGGGGCGGAAGCCGGGGAGCTGTTTTTT	CATSRSRGAEAGELFF
-	TRBJ2-1	TRBV25-1	TRBD1	TGTGCCAGCAGTGAGCCGGGACAGGGGGCGGAGGAGCAGTTCTTC	CASSEPGQGAEEQFF
-	TRBJ1-2	TRBV5-6	TRBD1	TGTGCCAGCAGTCCACCGGGACAGAACTATGGCTACACCTTC	CASSPPGQNYGYTF
-	TRBJ2-2	TRBV7-3	TRBD1	TGTGCCAGCCAGAGCACAGGGGGCACCGGGGAGCTGTTTTTT	CASQSTGGTGELFF
-	TRBJ1-1	TRBV11-2	-	TGTGCCAGCAGCTTATTAGAGCCCACTGAAGCTTTCTTT	CASSLLEPTEAFF
-	TRBJ1-6	TRBV6-6	-	TGTGCCAGCAGCCTTACAGGGTTCGGATCACCCCTCCACTTT	CASSLTGFGSPLHF
few	TRBJ2-1	TRBV2	TRBD2	TGTGCCAGCAGCCTGGGACTAGCGGGAGCTAATGAGCAGTTCTTC	CASSLGLAGANEQFF
-	TRBJ2-1	TRBV29-1	TRBD2	TGCAGCGTAGTAGGAGGGCGGGGGGCCAATGAGCAGTTCTTC	CSVVGGRGANEQFF
-	TRBJ1-1	TRBV25-1	-	TGTGCCAGCAGTGAAGTATCACAGCCGAACACTGAAGCTTTCTTT	CASSEVSQPNTEAFF
-	TRBJ2-1	TRBV11-2	-	TGTGCCAGCAGCTTAGGGCTCCCAAATGAGCAGTTCTTC	CASSLGLPNEQFF
-	TRBJ2-5	TRBV23-1	TRBD1	TGCGCCAGCAGTCTGGGGACAGCTAAAGAGACCCAGTACTTC	CASSLGTAKETQYF
-	TRBJ2-3	TRBV2	-	TGTGCCAGCAGTGAAAGTAGTCCGGGTGGAGCCAGGGCAGATACGCAGTATTTT	CASSESSPGGARADTQYF
-	TRBJ1-1	TRBV7-2	TRBD1	TGTGCCAGCAGCACACCCGGGACAGGGCTCCCTGAAGCTTTCTTT	CASSTPGTGLPEAFF
-	TRBJ1-2	TRBV20-1	-	TGCAGTGCGGAGCGGAACTATGGCTACACCTTC	CSAERNYGYTF
-	TRBJ2-1	TRBV6-5	-	TGTGCCAGCAGCGTCGCGACACCAGTTAATGAGCAGTTCTTC	CASSVATPVNEQFF
-	TRBJ1-4	TRBV7-8	-	TGTGCCACCCGCTTTAGGGGGGGAGTAAATGAAAAACTGTTTTTT	CATRFRGGVNEKLFF
-	TRBJ2-5	TRBV2	TRBD1	TGTGCCAGCAGGGACAGGGAGGAGACCCAGTACTTC	CASRDREETQYF
few	TRBJ2-6	TRBV30	-	TGTGCCTGGATACAGGACCCGGGCGCTGGGGCCAACGTCCTGACTTTC	CAWIQDPGAGANVLTF
-	TRBJ2-1	TRBV29-1	TRBD2	TGCAGCGTTGGACCCGGGACTAGCGGGGACGAGCAGTTCTTC	CSVGPGTSGDEQFF